A single sample is the source of the 12 T cell receptor beta chains below, sequenced in a study of blood T cell repertoires in COVID-19. TCRdb's copy holds only in-frame clones and misses some; the assay was immunoSEQ multiplex PCR. The table includes fewer than 150,000 clones, about 86% detected once. Sequencing used peripheral blood. The receptors originated from a woman in her forties or fifties who had recovered from COVID-19.

The chain combines TRBV5-5 with TRBJ2-3; TRBD1 aligns across 9 bases. Unmatched junction bases numbered 11, after V lost 4 bases and J lost 5 bases. The germline V gene has CDR1 SGHKS and CDR2 YYEKEE (reference sequence). The CDR3 runs to 16 residues. CDR3 in amino acids: CASSLSRDRVVDTQYF. CDR3 nucleotide sequence: TGTGCCAGCAGCCTGAGCCGGGACAGGGTGGTAGATACGCAGTATTTT. The whole variable domain, filled in from reference TRBV5-5 and TRBJ2-3, reads DAGVTQSPTHLIKTRGQQVTLRCSPISGHKSVSWYQQVLGQGPQFIFQYYEKEERGRGNFPDRFSARQFPNYSSELNVNALLLGDSALYLCASSLSRDRVVDTQYFGPGTRLTVL.

This clone has a single count. The rearrangement joins TRBV29-1 to TRBJ2-7; 8 nucleotides match TRBD2. J gave up 4 bases and V 6 bases, and 11 bases lay outside the gene matches. CDR3 length equals 14 residues. CDR1 and CDR2 from the germline V gene are SQVTM and ANQGSEA. The CDR3 here is CSVAGTSVGYEQYF. CDR3 nucleotides: TGCAGCGTCGCCGGGACTAGTGTCGGATACGAGCAGTACTTC.

CDR3 coding DNA: TGTGCCAGCAGCCCGCGGGCTCCCTACAATGAGCAGTTCTTC. Translated: CASSPRAPYNEQFF. V usage is TRBV7-2 and J usage is TRBJ2-1; D may be TRBD2 (5 bases). V was cut by 5 bases and J by 2 bases, with 10 bases left in between. The CDR3 extends over 14 amino acids. CDR1 is SGHTA, CDR2 FQGNSA, per germline.

This chain joins TRBV5-8 and TRBJ1-2; weak D call: TRBD1 (6 bases). Germline V gives CDR1 SGHTS, CDR2 YDEGEE. With 4 bases removed from V and 8 bases from J, the gap between germline ends came to 15 bases. This CDR3 is 13 amino acids long. The CDR3 reads CASSTQGRYGYTF. CDR3 coding DNA: TGTGCCAGCAGCACACAGGGCCGGTACGGCTACACCTTC.

This clone appeared once. The chain combines TRBV30 with TRBJ1-2; D perhaps matches TRBD1 (6 bases). The CDR3 covers 14 residues. Trimming removed 6 bases from V and 4 bases from J, with 18 bases in between. Germline V lookup: CDR1 GTSNPN, CDR2 SVGIG (reference sequence). The CDR3 reads CACLQGLEAYGYTF. The CDR3 coding sequence is TGTGCCTGCCTACAGGGCTTGGAGGCCTATGGCTACACCTTC.

This clone was recorded once. This sequence joins TRBV5-1 and TRBJ2-3, with TRBD1 as a possible D gene (6 bases). Looked up from germline, CDR1 is SGHRS and CDR2 is YFSETQ. V dropped 0 bases and J dropped 10 bases, with 15 bases sitting between them. The CDR3 contains 14 residues. The CDR3 sequence: CASSLVGQIKSQYF. The CDR3 bases are TGCGCCAGCAGCTTGGTTGGACAGATCAAATCGCAGTATTTT. Complete variable domain (other parts from reference TRBV5-1 and TRBJ2-3): KAGVTQTPRYLIKTRGQQVTLSCSPISGHRSVSWYQQTPGQGLQFLFEYFSETQRNKGNFPGRFSGRQFSNSRSEMNVSTLELGDSALYLCASSLVGQIKSQYFGPGTRLTVL.

The chain is built from TRBV6-2 or TRBV6-3 and TRBJ2-1, with 12 bases matching TRBD1. The length of the CDR3 is 16 residues. The germline V gene encodes CDR1 MNHEY and CDR2 SVGEGT. The J segment lost 8 bases and the V segment lost 3 bases, leaving 8 bases of the junction unmatched. The chain's CDR3 is CASSYRGTGGRDEQFF. CDR3 DNA: TGTGCCAGCAGTTATCGCGGGACAGGGGGCAGAGATGAGCAGTTCTTC.

This chain connects TRBV27 to TRBJ1-4; weak D call: TRBD1 (6 bases). This CDR3 is built from 14 residues. Germline-derived CDR1 and CDR2 are MNHEY and SMNVEV (reference sequence). Deletions cut 4 bases from V and 8 bases from J, with 14 bases between. For the CDR3, the DNA is TGTGCCAGCAGTTGGGACACATCAGGCGAAAAACTGTTTTTT. Its translation: CASSWDTSGEKLFF.

The chain recombines TRBV27 with TRBJ2-3; 10 nucleotides line up with TRBD2. V shed 3 bases, J shed 3 bases, and the junction held 3 bases outside the gene matches. Germline V gene sequence: CDR1 MNHEY, CDR2 SMNVEV (reference sequence). The CDR3 is 15 residues long. For the CDR3, the DNA is TGTGCCAGCAGTTTCCGAGCGGGAGGGACAGATACGCAGTATTTT. Protein sequence: CASSFRAGGTDTQYF.

The chain joins TRBV4-1 to TRBJ1-3; maybe TRBD1 (5 bases). The germline gives CDR1 MGHRA, CDR2 YSYEKL. The CDR3 covers 14 residues. V lost 1 base and J lost 2, with 6 bases in between. The CDR3 loop reads CASSQGGPGNTIYF. CDR3 sequence (DNA): TGCGCCAGCAGCCAAGGGGGCCCTGGAAACACCATATATTTT.

The chain couples TRBV29-1 to TRBJ1-2, with TRBD1 matching 7 bases. The CDR3 has 16 amino acids. Germline CDR1 is SQVTM and CDR2 is ANQGSEA. Losses at the gene ends were 4 bases for V and 5 bases for J; bases not matched to a gene: 16. DNA for the CDR3: TGCAGCGTTGGATTACAGGGGTTGGGCCGGGGGTATGGCTACACCTTC. Its protein is CSVGLQGLGRGYGYTF.

The chain joins TRBV27 to TRBJ2-3; D might be TRBD1 (6 bases). V lost 5 bases to trimming and J lost 3 bases, with 15 bases between them. Germline CDR1 is MNHEY and CDR2 is SMNVEV (reference sequence). The CDR3 is 15 amino acids. CDR3 loop: CASSPRDISTDTQYF. The DNA for the CDR3 is TGTGCCAGCAGTCCCCGGGACATTTCGACAGATACGCAGTATTTT.